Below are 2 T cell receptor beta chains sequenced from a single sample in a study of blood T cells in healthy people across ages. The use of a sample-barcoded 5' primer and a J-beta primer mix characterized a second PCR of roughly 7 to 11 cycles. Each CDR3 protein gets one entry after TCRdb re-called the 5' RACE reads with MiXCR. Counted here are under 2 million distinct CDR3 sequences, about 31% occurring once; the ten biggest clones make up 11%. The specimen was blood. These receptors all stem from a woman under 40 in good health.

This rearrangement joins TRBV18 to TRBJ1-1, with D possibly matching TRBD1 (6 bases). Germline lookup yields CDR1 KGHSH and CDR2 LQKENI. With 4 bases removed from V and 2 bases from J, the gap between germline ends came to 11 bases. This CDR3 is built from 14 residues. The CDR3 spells CASSHGQRNTEAFF. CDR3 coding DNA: TGTGCCAGCTCACACGGACAGAGAAACACTGAAGCTTTCTTT.

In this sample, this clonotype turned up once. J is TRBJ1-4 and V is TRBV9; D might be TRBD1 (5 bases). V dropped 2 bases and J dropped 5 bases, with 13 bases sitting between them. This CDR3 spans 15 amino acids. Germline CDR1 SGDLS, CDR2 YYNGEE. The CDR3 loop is CASSVRGTSNEKLFF. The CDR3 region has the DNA TGTGCCAGCAGCGTTCGGGGGACCTCGAATGAAAAACTGTTTTTT.